The 22 T cell receptor beta chains reported below all come from one sample, sequenced in a study of blood T cell repertoires in COVID-19. Some clones are missing from TCRdb's copy, which holds only in-frame ones; the method was immunoSEQ multiplex PCR. The profile shows a few hundred thousand clones, about nine tenths of them singletons. Sequenced: peripheral blood. All receptors come from a woman between 45 and 60 years old with COVID-19, enrolled during active disease.

This chain uses TRBV27 with TRBJ1-2, with a weak D call TRBD1 (5 bases). The CDR3 is 15 amino acids. Trimming left V 10 bases short and J 12 bases short, with 30 bases between. The germline gives CDR1 MNHEY, CDR2 SMNVEV (reference sequence). The CDR3, as DNA: TGTGCCACCCGAAAAAGGTCTGGGGCCGTCCCGGTAGACACCTTC. Translated: CATRKRSGAVPVDTF.

This clone occurred once. The chain links TRBV11-1 to TRBJ1-1; no definite D call. V dropped 8 bases and J dropped 9 bases, with 16 bases sitting between them. The germline V gene has CDR1 SGHAT and CDR2 FQDESV (reference sequence). This CDR3 contains 12 residues. Written as DNA, the CDR3 is TGTGCCAGCCGGTACGGGGAGGGTCAAGCTTTCTTT. Protein product: CASRYGEGQAFF.

This clone has only one observation. This sequence joins TRBV12-3 or TRBV12-4 and TRBJ2-7, with D uncertain. This CDR3 comprises 12 residues. V was cut by 5 bases and J by 4 bases, with 9 bases left in between. The CDR3 is CASSRVEYEQYF. DNA for the CDR3: TGTGCCAGCAGTCGCGTGGAGTACGAGCAGTACTTC.

The V gene is TRBV10-1, the J gene TRBJ2-7, with D possibly TRBD1 on 6 matching bases. Germline-derived CDR1 and CDR2 are WNHNN and SYGVQD (reference sequence). This CDR3 has 15 amino acids. V lost 7 bases and J 2 bases, leaving 18 bases between the germline ends. This CDR3 reads CASIPDRQLPYEQYF. Written as DNA, the CDR3 is TGCGCCAGCATACCGGACAGACAGCTTCCCTACGAGCAGTACTTC.

In its sample, this clone was seen a few times. The chain recombines TRBV7-9 with TRBJ1-6; D is unresolved. V was pared by 2 bases and J by 0 bases, with 8 bases between. Germline CDR1 is SEHNR and CDR2 is FQNEAQ (reference sequence). This CDR3 comprises 16 residues. This CDR3 is CASSLPGSSYNSPLHF. Written as DNA, the CDR3 is TGTGCCAGCAGCTTACCGGGGAGCTCCTATAATTCACCCCTCCACTTT.

This chain joins TRBV18 and TRBJ1-2, with a tentative D call TRBD1 (6 bases). V was shortened by 3 bases and J by 4 bases, with 18 bases between the two germline ends. CDR1 is KGHSH, CDR2 LQKENI, per germline. This CDR3 is built from 16 residues. The CDR3 bases are TGTGCCAGCTCACCCAATGCCGGACAGAGCGGCTATGGCTACACCTTC. Translated, it gives CASSPNAGQSGYGYTF.

The chain employs TRBV5-8 and TRBJ1-5, with a tentative D call TRBD1 (6 bases). With 3 bases removed from V and 5 bases from J, the gap between germline ends came to 18 bases. Germline CDR1 reads SGHTS; CDR2 reads YDEGEE. The CDR3 has 16 residues. CDR3 loop: CASSSTGAGADQPQHF. The DNA for the CDR3 is TGTGCCAGCAGCTCCACGGGCGCGGGGGCCGATCAGCCCCAGCATTTT.

The CDR3 sequence: CASSERKIATNEKLFF. Here the CDR3 DNA reads TGTGCCAGCAGTGAGCGGAAGATTGCAACTAATGAAAAACTGTTTTTT. The chain links TRBV6-1 to TRBJ1-4, with D hard to call. CDR1 and CDR2 from the germline V gene are MNHNS and SASEGT. Trimming left V 3 bases short and J 0 bases short, with 11 bases between. This CDR3 region has 16 residues.

This clone was detected a few times. J is TRBJ1-5 and V is TRBV11-2; D uncertain. Trimming stripped 2 bases from V and 7 bases from J, with 9 bases between. Germline V gene lookup returns CDR1 SGHAT and CDR2 FQNNGV. The CDR3 consists of 13 residues. The CDR3 loop reads CASSLYSGQPQHF. The CDR3 DNA reads TGTGCCAGCAGCTTATACAGTGGACAGCCCCAGCATTTT.

The table lists this clone with a count of one. The chain couples TRBV30 to TRBJ1-5; the D gene is possibly TRBD1 (5 bases). The CDR3 consists of 13 residues. V lost 2 bases and J 5 bases, leaving 10 bases between the germline ends. Germline values: CDR1 GTSNPN, CDR2 SVGIG (reference sequence). In nucleotides, the CDR3 is TGTGCCTGGAGTTCAGGGAACGATCAGCCCCAGCATTTT. Amino acid sequence: CAWSSGNDQPQHF.

The gene calls are TRBV6-4 and TRBJ2-7; TRBD2 matches at 9 bases. The CDR3 has 15 amino acids. Looked up from germline, CDR1 is MRHNA and CDR2 is SNTAGT. V lost 0 bases and J lost 5; bases outside the gene matches: 5. The CDR3 coding sequence is TGTGCCAGCAGTGACTCCTTAGCGGGAGTGGACGAGCAGTACTTC. It yields the protein CASSDSLAGVDEQYF.

This chain links TRBV9 with TRBJ1-2, with TRBD1 matching over 7 bases. The V segment lost 3 bases and the J segment 4 bases; nucleotides outside the gene matches: 3. Germline-derived CDR1 and CDR2 are SGDLS and YYNGEE. The CDR3 runs to 13 residues. The CDR3 DNA is TGTGCCAGCAGCGCCCGGGACAGCTATGGCTACACCTTC. Translation gives CASSARDSYGYTF. Based on the CDR3 plus reference TRBV9 and TRBJ1-2, the full variable domain is DSGVTQTPKHLITATGQRVTLRCSPRSGDLSVYWYQQSLDQGLQFLIQYYNGEERAKGNILERFSAQQFPDLHSELNLSSLELGDSALYFCASSARDSYGYTFGSGTRLTVV.

In the case of this clone: It may be a read error: a sequence one base away is much more abundant. The chain combines TRBV12-3 or TRBV12-4 with TRBJ1-6; D gene ambiguous. The CDR3 extends over 12 amino acids. V was shortened by 6 bases and J by 5 bases, with 5 bases between the two germline ends. The CDR3 spells CASSLNNSPLHF. For the CDR3, the DNA is TGTGCCAGCAGCCTAAATAATTCACCCCTCCACTTT.

The chain carries TRBV7-2 and TRBJ2-2; 16 bases match TRBD2. CDR3 length: 17 residues. The V gene end was trimmed by 7 bases and the J gene end by 6 bases; junction bases not matched to a gene: 8. The germline CDR1 and CDR2 sequences are SGHTA and FQGNSA. CDR3 DNA: TGTGCCAGCACCCCGAAGGGACTAGCGGGAGGGCCCGGGGAGCTGTTTTTT. The encoded protein is CASTPKGLAGGPGELFF. The variable domain in full, with the rest retrieved from reference TRBV7-2 and TRBJ2-2, is GAGVSQSPSNKVTEKGKDVELRCDPISGHTALYWYRQSLGQGLEFLIYFQGNSAPDKSGLPSDRFSAERTGGSVSTLTIQRTQQEDSAVYLCASTPKGLAGGPGELFFGEGSRLTVL.

V and J are TRBV9 and TRBJ2-2, with D possibly matching TRBD1 (6 bases). This CDR3 spans 13 amino acids. The germline V and J ends were trimmed by 5 bases and 4 bases, with 9 bases remaining between them. CDR1 is SGDLS, CDR2 YYNGEE, per germline. The CDR3 nucleotides are TGTGCCAGCAGACAGGGCAGCACCGGGGAGCTGTTTTTT. Protein sequence: CASRQGSTGELFF.

The V gene is TRBV10-3, the J gene TRBJ1-5; the D gene is possibly TRBD1 (5 bases). The V end lost 0 bases, the J end lost 6 bases, and 12 bases lay between the germline ends. The V gene's germline CDR1 is ENHRY and CDR2 SYGVKD. The CDR3 runs 15 residues. The CDR3 loop is CAISESGPGGQPQHF. In DNA, the CDR3 is TGTGCCATCAGTGAGTCCGGCCCGGGGGGTCAGCCCCAGCATTTT.

The V gene is TRBV5-1, the J gene TRBJ2-7; 11 positions match TRBD2. Germline CDR1 SGHRS, CDR2 YFSETQ. The CDR3 has 15 residues. V was clipped by 7 bases and J by 2 bases; unmatched bases: 8. The CDR3 DNA reads as TGCGCCAGCCGCCAAGTTAGCGGGAGGGCCTACGAGCAGTACTTC. It encodes CASRQVSGRAYEQYF.

V usage is TRBV13 and J usage is TRBJ2-7; 15 nucleotides agree with TRBD2. V lost 3 bases and J lost 12; bases outside the gene matches: 6. The CDR3 runs to 14 residues. CDR1 PRHDT and CDR2 FYEKMQ come from the germline V gene (reference sequence). The CDR3 spells CASSFGLAGGRPYF. For the CDR3, the DNA is TGTGCCAGCAGCTTCGGACTAGCGGGAGGGCGGCCGTACTTC.

This clone was seen more than once but under ten times. The CDR3 region has the DNA TGTGCCAGCAGTGTACAGCTTAATTCACCCCTCCACTTT. Protein: CASSVQLNSPLHF. The rearrangement joins TRBV25-1 to TRBJ1-6; D is unclear. The CDR3 has 13 residues. Per the germline V gene, CDR1 is MGHDK and CDR2 is SYGVNS. The V end lost 4 bases, the J end lost 6 bases, and 7 bases lay between the germline ends. Based on the CDR3 plus reference TRBV25-1 and TRBJ1-6, the full variable domain is EADIYQTPRYLVIGTGKKITLECSQTMGHDKMYWYQQDPGMELHLIHYSYGVNSTEKGDLSSESTVSRIRTEHFPLTLESARPSHTSQYLCASSVQLNSPLHFGNGTRLTVT.

V and J are TRBV7-2 and TRBJ1-1; D call uncertain. CDR3 length equals 15 residues. The V gene lost 2 bases and the J gene lost 6 bases, with 16 bases spanning the gap. Per the germline V gene, CDR1 is SGHTA and CDR2 is FQGNSA. CDR3 DNA sequence: TGTGCCAGCAGCTTATGGAGTCTCGGGATCTCTGAAGCTTTCTTT. It specifies CASSLWSLGISEAFF.

The rearrangement uses TRBV7-2 and TRBJ1-1; D is unresolved. This CDR3 is built from 16 residues. In germline, CDR1 is SGHTA, CDR2 FQGNSA. V lost 5 bases to trimming and J lost 0 bases, with 16 bases between them. The chain's CDR3 is CASSPLVGNLNTEAFF. CDR3 bases: TGTGCCAGCAGCCCACTAGTGGGCAACCTGAACACTGAAGCTTTCTTT. The full variable domain, its missing parts supplied by reference TRBV7-2 and TRBJ1-1, is GAGVSQSPSNKVTEKGKDVELRCDPISGHTALYWYRQSLGQGLEFLIYFQGNSAPDKSGLPSDRFSAERTGGSVSTLTIQRTQQEDSAVYLCASSPLVGNLNTEAFFGQGTRLTVV.

This chain connects TRBV29-1 to TRBJ2-7, with 8 positions matching TRBD2. CDR3 length: 14 amino acids. CDR1 and CDR2 (germline): SQVTM, ANQGSEA. V was clipped by 7 bases and J by 6 bases; unmatched bases: 14. CDR3: CSGGREGKGFEQYF. As DNA, the CDR3 is TGCAGCGGGGGACGGGAGGGGAAGGGTTTCGAGCAGTACTTC.